The sequence of this T cell receptor (beta chain) was determined in a study of CD4+ T cells in melanoma. General study points: Neoantigen-specific CD4+ T cells in melanoma reportedly had diverse differentiation states. A reported correlation linked neoantigen-specific CD4+ T cells to CD8+, macrophage and B cell function.

Using immunoSEQ multiplex PCR, the repertoire was profiled, and TCRdb retains in-frame clones only, with some absent. This sample has 45,000 or so clones, with approximately 92% found just once. Comment on this clone: The antigen remains undetermined.

This TCR was sampled from a human donor with melanoma. The sequenced sample consisted of peripheral blood.

CDR3 region: CATSRDRVSQPQHF. DNA for the CDR3: TGTGCCACCAGCAGGGACAGGGTCAGTCAGCCCCAGCATTTT. The chain employs TRBV15 and TRBJ1-5; TRBD1 matches at 8 bases. With 3 bases clipped from V and 6 bases from J, the junction kept 4 bases outside the gene matches. The CDR3 is made up of 14 amino acids. Germline V lookup: CDR1 LNHNV, CDR2 YYDKDF (reference sequence).